Shown below are 6 T cell receptor beta chains from a single sample sequenced in a study of blood T cell repertoires in COVID-19. The table came from immunoSEQ multiplex PCR; TCRdb's copy has only in-frame clones and leaves some out. The profile shows about 200,000 clones, roughly 80% of them singletons. Sequenced input: peripheral blood. The receptor set was obtained from a woman over 75 with acute or convalescent COVID-19.

CDR3 bases: TGTGCCAGTAGTACCTGGACAGGGTCTAAAAACATTCAGTACTTC. Its translation: CASSTWTGSKNIQYF. V and J are TRBV19 and TRBJ2-4; 8 nucleotides line up with TRBD1. The CDR3 spans 15 residues. V trimming: 4 bases; J trimming: 4 bases; junction bases outside the gene matches: 6. Germline CDR1 is LNHDA and CDR2 is SQIVND (reference sequence). The full variable domain, with the rest looked up from reference TRBV19 and TRBJ2-4, is DGGITQSPKYLFRKEGQNVTLSCEQNLNHDAMYWYRQDPGQGLRLIYYSQIVNDFQKGDIAEGYSVSREKKESFPLTVTSAQKNPTAFYLCASSTWTGSKNIQYFGAGTRLSVL.

The J gene is TRBJ2-5, the V gene TRBV10-1; D perhaps matches TRBD2 (5 bases). The germline V gene has CDR1 WNHNN and CDR2 SYGVQD (reference sequence). The germline V and J ends were trimmed by 4 bases and 4 bases, with 7 bases remaining between them. The CDR3 loop spans 12 amino acids. Here the CDR3 DNA reads TGCGCCAGCAGTGCCGGACTAGAGACCCAGTACTTC. Its translation: CASSAGLETQYF.

The genes are TRBV24-1 and TRBJ1-5; 10 positions match TRBD1. Trimming at V came to 3 bases and at J to 9 bases, leaving 7 bases not matched to a gene. The CDR3 runs to 15 residues. Germline loops: CDR1 KGHDR, CDR2 SFDVKD. The CDR3 loop is CATSDPGTGERPQHF. As DNA, the CDR3 is TGTGCCACCAGTGATCCCGGGACAGGGGAGCGGCCCCAGCATTTT.

In this sample, this clone turned up once. The V and J genes are TRBV12-3 or TRBV12-4 and TRBJ2-5; TRBD2 is a possible D gene (6 bases). This CDR3 has 13 amino acids. V gave up 3 bases and J gave up 5 bases, with 10 bases separating them. CDR3 sequence (DNA): TGTGCCAGCAGTTTCATTGGGGGGGAGACCCAGTACTTC. Translated, it gives CASSFIGGETQYF.

The J gene is TRBJ1-4, the V gene TRBV10-3; D is possibly TRBD1 (5 bases). The CDR3 covers 13 residues. V shed 4 bases and J shed 6 bases, with 9 bases lying between them. Looked up from germline, CDR1 is ENHRY and CDR2 is SYGVKD. CDR3 amino acids: CAISGREDEKLFF. For the CDR3, the DNA is TGTGCCATCAGTGGCAGGGAAGATGAAAAACTGTTTTTT.

CDR3: CASSFDTFSTEAFF. In nucleotides, the CDR3 is TGTGCCAGCAGCTTCGACACATTCTCGACTGAAGCTTTCTTT. The chain recombines TRBV7-9 with TRBJ1-1, with D uncertain. The CDR3 has 14 amino acids. Germline CDR1 SEHNR, CDR2 FQNEAQ (reference sequence). Trimming took off 3 bases at V and 5 bases at J, with 13 bases between the two ends. The variable domain in full, completed from reference TRBV7-9 and TRBJ1-1, reads DTGVSQNPRHKITKRGQNVTFRCDPISEHNRLYWYRQTLGQGPEFLTYFQNEAQLEKSRLLSDRFSAERPKGSFSTLEIQRTEQGDSAMYLCASSFDTFSTEAFFGQGTRLTVV.